This record concerns one T cell receptor (beta chain) sequence. Its antigen is not known. Sequencing of TCR beta covered CD8+ and CD4+ T cells obtained from blood. TEMRA cells underwent FACS enrichment and CD8+ and CD4+ T cells underwent negative isolation. The sample comes from a study of CD8 T cells in Susac syndrome. Findings and limits, study-wide: The authors acknowledged that the study's TCR sequencing and HLA analysis involved relatively few individuals.

RNA was extracted with the RNeasy kit, and a quantity of roughly 0.5 to 1 ug was reverse transcribed using random hexamers. Across 54 Vbeta and 13 Jbeta, TCR beta CDR3 was amplified with immunoSEQ multiplex PCR. TCRdb reanalysed the immunoSEQ multiplex PCR reads using MiXCR and keeps one entry per CDR3 protein. The sample lists 190,000 or so distinct CDR3 sequences; roughly 94% were seen once. Input material: CD4+ T cells from PBMCs. This TCR derives from a human donor with multiple sclerosis.

The CDR3 sequence: CAYVDMNTEAFF. The DNA for the CDR3 is TGTGCTTACGTGGACATGAACACTGAAGCTTTCTTT. This chain uses TRBV30 with TRBJ1-1, with D perhaps TRBD1 (5 bases). The germline V gene encodes CDR1 GTSNPN and CDR2 SVGIG (reference sequence). The CDR3 is 12 amino acids.